This TCR beta chain is from a study of shared clonotypes between healthy human individuals. Whole-study context: A couple of women and a few men aged 18 to 49 made up the donors.

Study-level results: Generally, naive subsets (rather than memory subsets) showed larger estimated richness. Read depth was anticipated to influence clonotype sharing among donors.

CDR3 length: 14 residues. V was shortened by 4 bases and J by 1 base, with 10 bases between the two germline ends. Germline V lookup: CDR1 MGHRA, CDR2 YSYEKL. Comment on this clone: Its antigen remains unknown.

Produced via immunoSEQ multiplex PCR; TCRdb's table is partial and in-frame only. The sample records some 500,000 clones, around 95% being singletons. Both subsets, CD45RA+ naive and CD45RA-negative memory, were split from the CD4+ cells. The chain employs TRBV4-1 and TRBJ1-1; D is perhaps TRBD1 (5 bases). Sample: naive CD4+ T cells sorted from blood. Subset given: CD45RA+ positively selected. This receptor was taken from a woman under 40 in good health. The CDR3: CASSPLGGNTEAFF. In DNA form, the CDR3 reads TGCGCCAGCAGCCCCCTGGGGGGGAACACTGAAGCTTTCTTT.